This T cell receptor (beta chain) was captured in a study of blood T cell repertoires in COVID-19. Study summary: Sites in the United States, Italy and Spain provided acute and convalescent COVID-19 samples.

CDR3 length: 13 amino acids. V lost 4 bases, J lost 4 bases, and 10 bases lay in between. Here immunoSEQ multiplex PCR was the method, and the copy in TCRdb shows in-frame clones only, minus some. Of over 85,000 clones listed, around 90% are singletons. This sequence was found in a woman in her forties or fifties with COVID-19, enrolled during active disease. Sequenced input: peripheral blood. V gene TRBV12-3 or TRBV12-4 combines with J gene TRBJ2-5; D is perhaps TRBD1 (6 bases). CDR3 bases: TGTGCCAGCAGTTCCCCCAGGGGAGAGACCCAGTACTTC. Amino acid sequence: CASSSPRGETQYF.